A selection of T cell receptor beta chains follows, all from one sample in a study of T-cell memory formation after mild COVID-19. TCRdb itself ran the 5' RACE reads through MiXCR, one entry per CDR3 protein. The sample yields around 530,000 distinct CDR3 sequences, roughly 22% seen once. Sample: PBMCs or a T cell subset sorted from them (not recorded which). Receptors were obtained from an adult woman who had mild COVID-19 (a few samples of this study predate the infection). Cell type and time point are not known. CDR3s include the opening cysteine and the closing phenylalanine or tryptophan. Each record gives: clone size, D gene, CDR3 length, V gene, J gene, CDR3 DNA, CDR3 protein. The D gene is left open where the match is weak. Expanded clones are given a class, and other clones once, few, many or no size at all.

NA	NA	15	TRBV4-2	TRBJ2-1	TGTGCCAGCAGCACGGACTGGAGCTCCTACAATGAGCAGTTCTTC	CASSTDWSSYNEQFF
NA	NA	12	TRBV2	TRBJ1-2	TGTGCCAGACAGAGCGCTAACTATGGCTACACCTTC	CARQSANYGYTF
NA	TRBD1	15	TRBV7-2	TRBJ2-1	TGTGCCAGCAGCCCCTGGGACAGGGAAGTGGATGAGCAGTTCTTC	CASSPWDREVDEQFF
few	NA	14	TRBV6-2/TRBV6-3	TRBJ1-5	TGTGCCAGCAGAAGCCGGCCATTGGATCAGCCCCAGCATTTT	CASRSRPLDQPQHF
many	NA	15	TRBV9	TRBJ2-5	TGTGCCAGCAGTCCCCTCGAGGGGGGGAAGGAGACCCAGTACTTC	CASSPLEGGKETQYF
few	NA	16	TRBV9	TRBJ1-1	TGTGCCAGCAGCCACAACCCCCTTTGGCCGAACACTGAAGCTTTCTTT	CASSHNPLWPNTEAFF
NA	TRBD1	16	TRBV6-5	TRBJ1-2	TGTGCCAGCAGTTACTCGAGGGAGACAGGGTACGATGGCTACACCTTC	CASSYSRETGYDGYTF
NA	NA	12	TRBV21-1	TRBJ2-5	TGTGCCAGCAGCAAAATGGCGGAGACCCAGTACTTC	CASSKMAETQYF
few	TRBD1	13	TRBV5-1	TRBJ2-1	TGCGCCAGCAGCTATAGACAGGGGTATGAGCAGTTCTTC	CASSYRQGYEQFF
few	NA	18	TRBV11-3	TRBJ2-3	TGTGCCAGCAGCTTAGGATCCTCCCTGGTAGCGGGCACAGATACGCAGTATTTT	CASSLGSSLVAGTDTQYF
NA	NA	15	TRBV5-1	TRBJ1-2	TGCGCCAGCAGCCGAAGTACCGGGACCGCGTATGGCTACACCTTC	CASSRSTGTAYGYTF
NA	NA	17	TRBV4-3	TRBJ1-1	TGCGCCAGCAGCCAAGATAGGAGCGGACCTCGTACCCTGAAAGCTTTCTTT	CASSQDRSGPRTLKAFF
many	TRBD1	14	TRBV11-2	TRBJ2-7	TGTGCCAGCAGCGCCGGGACAGGGGGCTACGAGCAGTACTTC	CASSAGTGGYEQYF
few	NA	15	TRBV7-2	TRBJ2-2	TGTGCCAGCAGCCCGACGCAGGTAGCATCCGGGGAGCTGTTTTTT	CASSPTQVASGELFF
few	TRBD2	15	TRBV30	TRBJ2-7	TGTGCCTGGAGTTCGACTAGCGGGATCATATACGAGCAGTACTTC	CAWSSTSGIIYEQYF
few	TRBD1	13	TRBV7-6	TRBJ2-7	TGTGCCAGCAGCAAAGGACAGGGGCTTGAGCAGTACTTC	CASSKGQGLEQYF
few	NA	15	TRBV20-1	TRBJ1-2	TGCAGTGCTAGCTCATCGGGGGTAGCGCGCTATGGCTACACCTTC	CSASSSGVARYGYTF
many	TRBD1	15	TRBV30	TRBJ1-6	TGTGCCTGGAGTAACCGGGACAGGGGAGATTCACCCCTCCACTTT	CAWSNRDRGDSPLHF
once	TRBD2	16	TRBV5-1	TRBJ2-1	TGCGCCAGCAGCTTGGACGGCGGGGGGGCCGGGAATGAGCAGTTCTTC	CASSLDGGGAGNEQFF
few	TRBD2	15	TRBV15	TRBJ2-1	TGTGCCACCGCGGTAGGGACTAGCGCCTACAATGAGCAGTTCTTC	CATAVGTSAYNEQFF
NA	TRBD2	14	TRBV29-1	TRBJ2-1	TGCAGCGTTGAAGATCTCGGACGGAGCGGGAGCGAGTTCTTC	CSVEDLGRSGSEFF
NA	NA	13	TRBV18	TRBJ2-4	TGTGCCAGCTCACCAGGTTTTCAAAACATTCAGTACTTC	CASSPGFQNIQYF
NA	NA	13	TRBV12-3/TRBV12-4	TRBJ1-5	TGTGCCAGCAGGGGGGTCCCCCAGCCGTCCCAGCATTTT	CASRGVPQPSQHF
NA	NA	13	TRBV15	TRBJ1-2	TGTGCCACCAGCCCCGGGACCTACTATGGCTACACCTTC	CATSPGTYYGYTF
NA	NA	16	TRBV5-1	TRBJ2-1	TGCGCCAGCAGCTTGGCCAACCCACTAGCCTCCAATGAGCAGTTCTTC	CASSLANPLASNEQFF
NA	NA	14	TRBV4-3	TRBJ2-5	TGCGCCAGCAGCCAAGATAGTCGGAGCGGGACCCAGTACTTC	CASSQDSRSGTQYF
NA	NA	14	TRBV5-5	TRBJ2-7	TGTGCCAGCAGCTGGGACCGCCCCTCCTACGAGCAGTACTTC	CASSWDRPSYEQYF
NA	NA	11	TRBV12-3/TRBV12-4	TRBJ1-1	NA	CASSFGTGTFF
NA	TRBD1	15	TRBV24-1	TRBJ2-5	TGTGCCACCAGTGATTTGAGGCAGGGGGTAGAGACCCAGTACTTC	CATSDLRQGVETQYF
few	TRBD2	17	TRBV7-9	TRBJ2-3	TGTGCCTGGTCCATGCTAGCGGGGGCCGCTAGCACAGATACGCAGTATTTT	CAWSMLAGAASTDTQYF
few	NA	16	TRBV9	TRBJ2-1	TGTGCCAGCAGCCCCTGGGTCGCGAGCTCCTACAATGAGCAGTTCTTC	CASSPWVASSYNEQFF
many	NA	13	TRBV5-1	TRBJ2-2	TGCGCCAGCAGCTTGTACGACGCAGGGGAGCTGTTTTTT	CASSLYDAGELFF
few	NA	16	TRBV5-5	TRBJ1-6	TGTGCCAGCAGCGAGGAGGTCTGGATTTATAATTCACCCCTCCACTTT	CASSEEVWIYNSPLHF
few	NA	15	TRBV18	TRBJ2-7	TGTGCCAGCTCACCGGCTAGGGCTCCCGGCAACGAGCAGTACTTC	CASSPARAPGNEQYF
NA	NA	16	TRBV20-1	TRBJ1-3	TGCAGTGCTAGAGACTACAGGGTGGGAAATGGAAACACCATATATTTT	CSARDYRVGNGNTIYF
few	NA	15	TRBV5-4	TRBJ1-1	TGTGCCAGCAGCCCGCCAGTTAACATGAACACTGAAGCTTTCTTT	CASSPPVNMNTEAFF
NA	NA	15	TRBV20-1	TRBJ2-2	TGCAGTGCTGGGACGGGACTCCTGAACACCGGGGAGCTGTTTTTT	CSAGTGLLNTGELFF
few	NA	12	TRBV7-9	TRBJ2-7	TGTGCCAGCAGCCGCGGGACAGCCGAGCAGTACTTC	CASSRGTAEQYF
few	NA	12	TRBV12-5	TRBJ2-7	TGTGCTAGTGGTTTTGGGGTCCACGAGCAGTACTTC	CASGFGVHEQYF
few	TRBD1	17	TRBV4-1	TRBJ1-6	TGCGCCAGCAGCCAAGTTCCTACAGGGGTAAGGAATTCACCCCTCCACTTT	CASSQVPTGVRNSPLHF
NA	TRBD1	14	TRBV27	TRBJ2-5	TGTGCCAGCAGTTCACGGGACAGGCAAGAGACCCAGTACTTC	CASSSRDRQETQYF
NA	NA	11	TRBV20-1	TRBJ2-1	TGCAGTGCTAGAGTGAACAATGAGCAGTTCTTC	CSARVNNEQFF
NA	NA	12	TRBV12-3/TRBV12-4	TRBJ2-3	TGTGCCAGCCATTTTGTCACAGATACGCAGTATTTT	CASHFVTDTQYF
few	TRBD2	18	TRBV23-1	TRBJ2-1	TGCGCCTGGCCGACTCCACTGACTAGCGGGAGCTCCTACAATGAGCAGTTCTTC	CAWPTPLTSGSSYNEQFF
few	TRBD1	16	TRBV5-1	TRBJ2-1	TGCGCCAGCAGCTTGGGGGGGACAGGTATCGGCAATGAGCAGTTCTTC	CASSLGGTGIGNEQFF
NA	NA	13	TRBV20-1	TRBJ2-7	TGCAGTGCTAGAGGGACAGCCCCCTACGAGCAGTACTTC	CSARGTAPYEQYF
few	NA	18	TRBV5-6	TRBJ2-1	TGTGCCAGCAGCTTGTCGGCGGGGCTAGCCGCCCCCTACAATGAGCAGTTCTTC	CASSLSAGLAAPYNEQFF
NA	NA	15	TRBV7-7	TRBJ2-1	TGTGCTAGCAGCTTGAAGGGCGGTGCCTACAATGAGCAGTTCTTC	CASSLKGGAYNEQFF
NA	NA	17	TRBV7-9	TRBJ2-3	TGTGCCAGCGGAACGAAACCCTACGGCCCGCAAGCAGATACGCAGTATTTT	CASGTKPYGPQADTQYF
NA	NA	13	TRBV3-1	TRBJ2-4	TGTGCCAGCAGTCGTTCCGCCAAAAACATTCAGTACTTC	CASSRSAKNIQYF
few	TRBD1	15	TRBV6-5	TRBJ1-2	TGTGCCAGCACCTACTCCGGGACAGGGGACTATGGCTACACCTTC	CASTYSGTGDYGYTF
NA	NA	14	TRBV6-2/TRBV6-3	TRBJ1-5	TGTGCCAGCAGTTACTCGAGGGGGGGACAGCCCCAGCATTTT	CASSYSRGGQPQHF
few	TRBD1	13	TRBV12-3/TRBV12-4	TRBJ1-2	TGTGCCAGCAGTGTCAACAGGGGCGGTGGCTACACCTTC	CASSVNRGGGYTF
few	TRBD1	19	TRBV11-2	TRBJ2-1	TGTGCCAGCAGCTCAACGGAAAGGGGGCGGGTCCGCTCCTACAATGAGCAGTTCTTC	CASSSTERGRVRSYNEQFF